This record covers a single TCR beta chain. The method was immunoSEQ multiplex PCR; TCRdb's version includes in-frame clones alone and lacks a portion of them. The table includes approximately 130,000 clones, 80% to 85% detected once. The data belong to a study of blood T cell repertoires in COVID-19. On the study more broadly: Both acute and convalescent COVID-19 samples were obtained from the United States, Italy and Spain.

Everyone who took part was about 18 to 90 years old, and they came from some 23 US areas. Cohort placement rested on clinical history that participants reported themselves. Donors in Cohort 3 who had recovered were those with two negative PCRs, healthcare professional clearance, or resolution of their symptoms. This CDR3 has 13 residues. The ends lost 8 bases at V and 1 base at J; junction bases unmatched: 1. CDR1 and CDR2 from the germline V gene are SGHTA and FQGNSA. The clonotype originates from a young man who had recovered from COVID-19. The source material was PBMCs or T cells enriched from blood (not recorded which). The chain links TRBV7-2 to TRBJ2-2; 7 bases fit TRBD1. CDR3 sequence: CASGDRNTGELFF. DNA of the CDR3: TGTGCCAGCGGGGACAGGAACACCGGGGAGCTGTTTTTT.